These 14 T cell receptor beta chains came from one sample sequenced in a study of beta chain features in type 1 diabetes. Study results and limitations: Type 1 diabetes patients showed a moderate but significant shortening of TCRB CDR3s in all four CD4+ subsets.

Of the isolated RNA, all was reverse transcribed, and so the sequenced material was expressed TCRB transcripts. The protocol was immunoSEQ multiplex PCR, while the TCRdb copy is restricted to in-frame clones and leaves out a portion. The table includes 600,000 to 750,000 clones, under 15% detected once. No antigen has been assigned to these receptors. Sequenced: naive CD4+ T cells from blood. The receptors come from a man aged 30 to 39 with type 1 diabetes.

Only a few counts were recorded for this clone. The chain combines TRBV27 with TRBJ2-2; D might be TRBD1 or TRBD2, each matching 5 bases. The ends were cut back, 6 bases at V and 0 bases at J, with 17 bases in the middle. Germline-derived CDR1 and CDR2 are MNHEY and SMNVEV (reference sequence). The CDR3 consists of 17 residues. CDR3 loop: CASSPPWGRTNTGELFF. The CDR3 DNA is TGTGCCAGCAGCCCTCCTTGGGGGAGAACGAACACCGGGGAGCTGTTTTTT.

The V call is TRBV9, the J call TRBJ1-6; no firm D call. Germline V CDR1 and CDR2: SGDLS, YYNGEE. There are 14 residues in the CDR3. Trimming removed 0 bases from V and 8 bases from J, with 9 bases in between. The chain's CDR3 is CASSVVEGDSPLHF. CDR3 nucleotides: TGTGCCAGCAGCGTAGTAGAAGGCGATTCACCCCTCCACTTT.

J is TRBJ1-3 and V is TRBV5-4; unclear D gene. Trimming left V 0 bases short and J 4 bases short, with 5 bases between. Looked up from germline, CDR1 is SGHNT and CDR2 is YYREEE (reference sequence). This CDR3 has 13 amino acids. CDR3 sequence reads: CASSLELGNTIYF. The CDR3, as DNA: TGTGCCAGCAGCTTGGAATTGGGAAACACCATATATTTT.

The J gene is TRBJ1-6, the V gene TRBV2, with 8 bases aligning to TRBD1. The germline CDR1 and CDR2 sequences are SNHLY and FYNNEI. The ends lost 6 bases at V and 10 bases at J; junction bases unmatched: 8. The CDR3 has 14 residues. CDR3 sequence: CASSETGARSPLHF. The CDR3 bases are TGTGCCAGCAGCGAGACAGGGGCCAGGTCACCCCTCCACTTT.

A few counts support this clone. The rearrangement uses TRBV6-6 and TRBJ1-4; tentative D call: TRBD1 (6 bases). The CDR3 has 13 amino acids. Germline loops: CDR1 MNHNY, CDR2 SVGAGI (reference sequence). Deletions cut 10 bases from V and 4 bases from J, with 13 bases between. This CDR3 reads CAIRTAVNEKLFF. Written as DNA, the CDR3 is TGTGCCATCCGGACAGCAGTTAATGAAAAACTGTTTTTT.

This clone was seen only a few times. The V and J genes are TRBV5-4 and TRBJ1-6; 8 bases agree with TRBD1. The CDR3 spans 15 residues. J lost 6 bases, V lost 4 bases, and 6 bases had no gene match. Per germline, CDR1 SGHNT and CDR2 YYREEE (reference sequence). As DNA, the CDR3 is TGTGCCAGCAGCCTAAGACAGGGGAGTAATTCACCCCTCCACTTT. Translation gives CASSLRQGSNSPLHF.

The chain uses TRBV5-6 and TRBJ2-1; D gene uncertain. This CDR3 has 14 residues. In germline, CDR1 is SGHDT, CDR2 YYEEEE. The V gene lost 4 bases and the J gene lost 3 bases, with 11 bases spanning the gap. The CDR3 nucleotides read TGTGCCAGCAGCCTCCCACCCCGCTACAATGAGCAGTTCTTC. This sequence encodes CASSLPPRYNEQFF.

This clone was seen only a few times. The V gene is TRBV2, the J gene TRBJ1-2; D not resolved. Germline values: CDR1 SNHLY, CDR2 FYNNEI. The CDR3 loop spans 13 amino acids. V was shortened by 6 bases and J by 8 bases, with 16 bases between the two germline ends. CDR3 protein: CASRIGPGRGYTF. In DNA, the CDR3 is TGTGCCAGCAGGATAGGACCGGGTAGAGGCTACACCTTC.

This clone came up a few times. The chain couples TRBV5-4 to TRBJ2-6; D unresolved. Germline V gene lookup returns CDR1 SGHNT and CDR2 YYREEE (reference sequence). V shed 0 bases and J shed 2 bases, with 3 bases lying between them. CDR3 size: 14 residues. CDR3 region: CASSLATGANVLTF. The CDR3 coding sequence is TGTGCCAGCAGCTTGGCGACTGGGGCCAACGTCCTGACTTTC.

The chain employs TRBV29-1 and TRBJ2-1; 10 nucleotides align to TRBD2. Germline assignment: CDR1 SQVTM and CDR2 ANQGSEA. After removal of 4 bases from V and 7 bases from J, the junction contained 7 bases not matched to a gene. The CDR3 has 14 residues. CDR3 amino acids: CSVGGKRGGNEQFF. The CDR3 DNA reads TGCAGCGTTGGAGGAAAGCGGGGGGGTAATGAGCAGTTCTTC.

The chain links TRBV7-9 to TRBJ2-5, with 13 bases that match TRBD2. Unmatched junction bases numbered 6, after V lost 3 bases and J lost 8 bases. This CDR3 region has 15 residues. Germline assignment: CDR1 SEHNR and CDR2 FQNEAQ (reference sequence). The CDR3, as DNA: TGTGCCAGCAGCTTCGGGACTAGCGGGGCCCGTACCCAGTACTTC. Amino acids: CASSFGTSGARTQYF.

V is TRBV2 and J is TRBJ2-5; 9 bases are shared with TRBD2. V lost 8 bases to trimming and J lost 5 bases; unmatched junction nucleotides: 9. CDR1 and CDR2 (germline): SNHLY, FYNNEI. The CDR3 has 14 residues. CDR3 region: CASGPGLAAETQYF. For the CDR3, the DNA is TGTGCCAGCGGTCCGGGACTAGCAGCGGAGACCCAGTACTTC.

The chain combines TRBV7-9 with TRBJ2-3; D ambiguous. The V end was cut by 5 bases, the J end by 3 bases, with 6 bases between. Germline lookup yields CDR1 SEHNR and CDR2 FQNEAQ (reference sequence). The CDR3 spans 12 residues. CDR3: CASSVVTDTQYF. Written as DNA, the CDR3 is TGTGCCAGCAGCGTAGTTACAGATACGCAGTATTTT.

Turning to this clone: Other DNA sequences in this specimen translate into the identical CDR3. DNA of the CDR3: TGTGCCTGGAGTACAGGCGATCAGCCCCAGCATTTT. It translates to CAWSTGDQPQHF. The chain carries TRBV30 and TRBJ1-5; perhaps TRBD1 as D (5 bases). The V end was cut by 2 bases, the J end by 5 bases, with 7 bases between. Germline CDR1 GTSNPN, CDR2 SVGIG (reference sequence). CDR3 length: 12 residues.